This T cell receptor (beta chain) is drawn from a study of cytomegalovirus exposure and HLA in healthy donors. As for the study in general: Approximately 81% of approximately 400 genotyped donors fell in the Caucasian-associated ancestry cluster. Whole-study findings and limits: Listed as cytomegalovirus-associated were about 160 TCR beta chains.

Healthy people donating bone marrow made up the donors. Of note for this clone: Its specificity is not known.

The PCR contained 60 Vbeta and 13 Jbeta primers. The repertoire was sequenced with immunoSEQ multiplex PCR; TCRdb's copy has only in-frame clones and lacks some. The sample carries approximately 200,000 clones, 65% to 80% recorded once. This CDR3 is 14 amino acids long. Unmatched junction bases numbered 3, after V lost 1 base and J lost 8 bases. Germline CDR1 and CDR2: MNHEY and SMNVEV (reference sequence). This TCR was recovered from a woman in her twenties or thirties in good health and CMV-seropositive. The chain recombines TRBV27 with TRBJ2-1; TRBD2 matches 9 bases. The sample was PBMCs. For the CDR3, the DNA is TGTGCCAGCAGTTTATTCCTAGCGGGGTATGAGCAGTTCTTC. Translating gives CASSLFLAGYEQFF.